This passage covers 14 T cell receptor beta chains from one sample sequenced in a study of beta chain features in type 1 diabetes. General study results and limits: TCRB CDR3s from Type 1 diabetes patients were moderately but significantly shorter in all four CD4+ subsets.

cDNA synthesis used the whole RNA isolate, giving expressed TCRB sequences. Profiled with immunoSEQ multiplex PCR; TCRdb holds only in-frame clones, not every one. The table lists some 640,000 clones, 11% to 15% of them singletons. Their antigens remain unidentified. What was sequenced was naive CD4+ T cells from blood. The receptors derive from a man between 18 and 35 years old with type 1 diabetes.

The chain joins TRBV2 to TRBJ2-2; no clear D gene. The germline V gene has CDR1 SNHLY and CDR2 FYNNEI. This CDR3 contains 15 residues. V lost 6 bases and J 4 bases, leaving 15 bases between the germline ends. The CDR3 region has the DNA TGTGCCAGCAGCACATACGGGCCCCGCACCGGGGAGCTGTTTTTT. It is translated as CASSTYGPRTGELFF. The variable domain in full, completed from reference TRBV2 and TRBJ2-2, reads EPEVTQTPSHQVTQMGQEVILRCVPISNHLYFYWYRQILGQKVEFLVSFYNNEISEKSEIFDDQFSVERPDGSNFTLKIRSTKLEDSAMYFCASSTYGPRTGELFFGEGSRLTVL.

The V and J genes are TRBV30 and TRBJ2-5, with D unresolved. Matching the DNA end better, TRBJ2-7 makes the J call doubtful. This CDR3 contains 12 residues. Germline loops: CDR1 GTSNPN, CDR2 SVGIG (reference sequence). In nucleotides, the CDR3 is TGTGCCTGGAGTGTACTGAGCTACGAGCAGTACTTC. It codes for CAWSVLSYEQYF.

There are a few counts of this clone. This chain joins TRBV7-9 and TRBJ2-5; TRBD1 is a possible D gene (6 bases). The CDR3 sequence is 14 residues long. The ends were cut back, 5 bases at V and 5 bases at J, with 15 bases in the middle. Germline V gives CDR1 SEHNR, CDR2 FQNEAQ (reference sequence). CDR3 nucleotides: TGTGCCAGCAGCCGACACGGGACAACGGAGACCCAGTACTTC. Its translation: CASSRHGTTETQYF.

The V and J genes are TRBV18 and TRBJ2-6; D ambiguous. The CDR3 runs to 15 residues. Germline CDR1 is KGHSH and CDR2 is LQKENI. Trimming took 3 bases from V and 1 from J, leaving 7 bases between them. DNA for the CDR3: TGTGCCAGCTCACCTAGGACGTCTGGGGCCAACGTCCTGACTTTC. It translates to CASSPRTSGANVLTF.

This clone was seen only a few times. The V call is TRBV5-4, the J call TRBJ2-7; 8 bases are shared with TRBD2. The CDR3 is 15 residues long. Germline trimming cut 3 bases from V and 0 bases from J; bases unmatched to any gene: 5. Germline CDR1 reads SGHNT; CDR2 reads YYREEE (reference sequence). The CDR3 DNA is TGTGCCAGCAGCTCAGCGGGAGCCGGCTCCTACGAGCAGTACTTC. Protein: CASSSAGAGSYEQYF.

This clone turned up a few times. The chain couples TRBV18 to TRBJ1-5; D uncertain. The CDR3 has 14 residues. CDR1 is KGHSH and CDR2 is LQKENI in the germline V gene. The germline V and J ends were trimmed by 2 bases and 3 bases, with 8 bases remaining between them. CDR3 loop: CASSPEGNNQPQHF. In DNA, the CDR3 is TGTGCCAGCTCACCAGAGGGTAACAATCAGCCCCAGCATTTT.

The V gene is TRBV5-1, the J gene TRBJ2-5; tentative D call: TRBD1 (6 bases). The CDR3 has 16 residues. Between the trimmed V and J ends, which lost 0 bases and 10 bases, there was a span of 22 bases. The germline V gene encodes CDR1 SGHRS and CDR2 YFSETQ. The CDR3 reads CASSLADRRQESYQYF. As DNA, the CDR3 is TGCGCCAGCAGCTTGGCCGACAGGCGACAGGAGTCTTACCAGTACTTC.

This clone was recorded a few times. The rearrangement uses TRBV19 and TRBJ1-5; D is undetermined. The CDR3 totals 11 residues. The germline CDR1 and CDR2 sequences are LNHDA and SQIVND (reference sequence). V was pared by 5 bases and J by 9 bases, with 8 bases between. This CDR3 is CASSGDGPQHF. The CDR3 DNA is TGTGCCAGTAGTGGTGACGGGCCCCAGCATTTT.

The CDR3 reads CSVEVRPTDTEAFF. DNA for the CDR3: TGCAGCGTTGAAGTACGTCCTACGGACACTGAAGCTTTCTTT. This rearrangement joins TRBV29-1 to TRBJ1-1; D remains ambiguous. V lost 1 base and J 3 bases, leaving 12 bases between the germline ends. The CDR3 contains 14 residues. Germline lookup yields CDR1 SQVTM and CDR2 ANQGSEA.

This clone was found a few times. The chain is built from TRBV9 and TRBJ2-3; D remains unclear. CDR3 size: 14 residues. Trimming pared 4 bases from V and 2 bases from J, leaving 11 bases between. In germline, CDR1 is SGDLS, CDR2 YYNGEE. CDR3: CASSPRFITDTQYF. The CDR3 DNA reads TGTGCCAGCAGCCCCCGTTTTATCACAGATACGCAGTATTTT. The whole variable domain, filled in from reference TRBV9 and TRBJ2-3, reads DSGVTQTPKHLITATGQRVTLRCSPRSGDLSVYWYQQSLDQGLQFLIQYYNGEERAKGNILERFSAQQFPDLHSELNLSSLELGDSALYFCASSPRFITDTQYFGPGTRLTVL.

This clone was counted only a few times. J is TRBJ2-7 and V is TRBV6-5; D is uncertain. V lost 3 bases, J lost 7 bases, and 16 bases lay in between. CDR3 length equals 14 residues. Germline CDR1 and CDR2: MNHEY and SVGAGI. The CDR3 loop reads CASSYHSSQREQYF. Written as DNA, the CDR3 is TGTGCCAGCAGTTATCACTCATCTCAGAGAGAGCAGTACTTC.

This chain joins TRBV9 and TRBJ2-5; TRBD2 is a possible D gene (5 bases). The germline CDR1 and CDR2 sequences are SGDLS and YYNGEE. Trimming stripped 6 bases from V and 3 bases from J, with 9 bases between. The CDR3 length is 12 residues. CDR3 residues: CASNRDKETQYF. CDR3 in DNA: TGTGCCAGCAACCGGGATAAAGAGACCCAGTACTTC.

In its sample, this clone was seen a few times. The V call is TRBV5-1, the J call TRBJ2-1; the D gene is possibly TRBD1 (6 bases). Germline-derived CDR1 and CDR2 are SGHRS and YFSETQ. V was pared by 0 bases and J by 5 bases, with 9 bases between. CDR3 size: 14 residues. For the CDR3, the DNA is TGCGCCAGCAGCTTGGACAGGGCGAACAATGAGCAGTTCTTC. Translating gives CASSLDRANNEQFF.

This clone was picked up a small number of times. The chain couples TRBV4-2 to TRBJ1-1, with 9 positions matching TRBD1. Unmatched junction bases numbered 9, after V lost 5 bases and J lost 8 bases. The CDR3 length is 14 residues. Germline assignment: CDR1 LGHNA and CDR2 YNFKEQ. The CDR3 DNA sequence: TGTGCCAGCAGCTCCCTAACCGGGACAGGGGAAGCTTTCTTT. Translation gives CASSSLTGTGEAFF.